The present T cell receptor (beta chain) was sequenced within a study of T cell responses to AZD1222 COVID-19 vaccine. Study-level points and caveats: Regions left unmutated in variants are reportedly the target of nearly half of spike-specific TCRs. Only a handful of AZD1222 recipients, six or seven in all, had baseline seropositivity.

Assay used: immunoSEQ multiplex PCR; TCRdb lists only in-frame clones, some missing. The data show some 130,000 clones, roughly 88% seen once. V was pared by 4 bases and J by 2 bases, with 12 bases between. The CDR3 totals 14 residues. CDR1 SGHAT and CDR2 FQNNGV come from the germline V gene. Note on this clone: The antigen is undetermined.

Sequencing used peripheral blood, obtained on day 0 of MenACWY control vaccination. The clonotype was recovered from an adult in good health. V is TRBV11-2 and J is TRBJ2-7; D remains ambiguous. This CDR3 reads CASSSFTTTYEQYF. DNA of the CDR3: TGTGCCAGCAGCTCTTTCACCACAACCTACGAGCAGTACTTC.